This T cell receptor (beta chain) was identified in a study of identical twins. From germline, CDR1 is SGHRS and CDR2 YFSETQ. V was trimmed by 2 bases and J by 1 base, leaving 6 bases between them. The CDR3 extends over 13 amino acids. Unique molecular identifiers were in the cDNA, with template-switch universal primer binding. TCRdb re-called the 5' RACE reads through MiXCR, storing one row per CDR3 protein. Here the sample spans 200,000 to 300,000 distinct CDR3 sequences, about 10% being singletons. The sample holds many counts of this clonotype. What it binds is not known. Study-level results: Conclusions were based on cross-sectional statistical analysis, without following the same donors.

This rearrangement joins TRBV5-1 to TRBJ2-5; D uncertain. Specimen: memory T cells sorted from blood. This receptor was identified in a man aged 50 or older in good health. CDR3 region: CASSFRSQETQYF. Here the CDR3 DNA reads TGCGCCAGCAGCTTTCGAAGCCAAGAGACCCAGTACTTC. The full variable domain, with the rest looked up from reference TRBV5-1 and TRBJ2-5, is KAGVTQTPRYLIKTRGQQVTLSCSPISGHRSVSWYQQTPGQGLQFLFEYFSETQRNKGNFPGRFSGRQFSNSRSEMNVSTLELGDSALYLCASSFRSQETQYFGPGTRLLVL.